This TCR beta chain came from a study of CD8+CD57+ T cells in acquired aplastic anemia. Study-wide context: DNA recovered from sorted CD4+ and CD8+ cells had a mean of approximately 3.2 ug.

The CDR3 totals 14 residues. Germline assignment: CDR1 SGHTS and CDR2 YDEGEE. V lost 4 bases to trimming and J lost 7 bases, with 12 bases between them. TCR beta VDJ and CDR3 profiles were obtained from a genomic DNA template. TCRdb passed the reads through MiXCR, listing each CDR3 protein once. The top ten clones hold about 39% of a sample with about 180,000 distinct CDR3 sequences, about three fifths of them seen once. Before being chosen for sequencing, patients had shown CD8+CD57+ cell expansion by flow cytometry. Everyone among the patients had severe acquired aplastic anemia. By the time of blood sampling, patients had still received no therapy.

This chain connects TRBV5-8 to TRBJ1-6, with D unclear. The sequence was collected from a human donor with aplastic anemia. The sample was sorted CD4+, CD8+, or CD8+CD57+ T cells (not recorded which) from PBMCs. This chain's CDR3 is CASSLSAENSPLHF. Here the CDR3 DNA reads TGTGCCAGCAGCCTCTCGGCGGAGAATTCACCCCTCCACTTT.